A single sample is the source of the 29 T cell receptor beta chains below, sequenced in a study of cytomegalovirus exposure and HLA in healthy donors. 13 Jbeta primers and 60 Vbeta primers were used for the PCR. Assay used: immunoSEQ multiplex PCR; TCRdb lists only in-frame clones, some missing. The sample consists of under 200,000 clones, 60% to 80% of them appearing once. The sequencing sample was made of PBMCs. These receptors were taken from a man aged 55 to 70 in good health and CMV-seronegative.

V gene TRBV27 combines with J gene TRBJ1-1; a possible D gene is TRBD1 (5 bases). Trimming took off 0 bases at V and 8 bases at J, with 7 bases between the two ends. Per germline, CDR1 MNHEY and CDR2 SMNVEV (reference sequence). This CDR3 comprises 12 residues. The CDR3 DNA reads as TGTGCCAGCAGTTTATCGGGGGGGGAAGCTTTCTTT. It yields the protein CASSLSGGEAFF.

The chain carries TRBV5-1 and TRBJ1-2; the D is unclear. Germline values: CDR1 SGHRS, CDR2 YFSETQ. The CDR3 has 14 residues. Trimming stripped 0 bases from V and 6 bases from J, with 12 bases between. The CDR3 sequence: CASSLAPVSDGYTF. CDR3 DNA sequence: TGCGCCAGCAGCTTGGCCCCGGTTAGCGATGGCTACACCTTC. Full variable domain (outside the CDR3, taken from reference TRBV5-1 and TRBJ1-2): KAGVTQTPRYLIKTRGQQVTLSCSPISGHRSVSWYQQTPGQGLQFLFEYFSETQRNKGNFPGRFSGRQFSNSRSEMNVSTLELGDSALYLCASSLAPVSDGYTFGSGTRLTVV.

V usage is TRBV5-1 and J usage is TRBJ1-4; weak D call: TRBD1 (6 bases). V was cut by 4 bases and J by 7 bases, with 17 bases left in between. Looked up from germline, CDR1 is SGHRS and CDR2 is YFSETQ. This CDR3 region has 15 residues. CDR3 nucleotide sequence: TGCGCCAGCAGCGAAACAGGGATATCAAGTGAAAAACTGTTTTTT. Translated: CASSETGISSEKLFF.

The V gene is TRBV2, the J gene TRBJ2-3, with 10 bases identical to TRBD1. With V trimmed by 6 bases and J by 0 bases, 6 bases remained unmatched. This CDR3 is 16 amino acids long. Germline-derived CDR1 and CDR2 are SNHLY and FYNNEI. The CDR3 here is CASSPTDRGSTDTQYF. In DNA form, the CDR3 reads TGTGCCAGCAGCCCGACGGACAGGGGGAGCACAGATACGCAGTATTTT.

The chain uses TRBV30 and TRBJ2-2; D may be TRBD1 (5 bases). CDR1 and CDR2 (germline): GTSNPN, SVGIG (reference sequence). V gave up 5 bases and J gave up 2 bases, with 12 bases separating them. This CDR3 is 14 amino acids long. The CDR3 loop reads CAWDLTDNTGELFF. CDR3 nucleotide sequence: TGTGCCTGGGACCTGACAGATAACACCGGGGAGCTGTTTTTT.

This clone was found a few times. The chain has TRBV7-9 and TRBJ2-3, with 8 bases fitting TRBD1. The CDR3 spans 14 residues. The germline gives CDR1 SEHNR, CDR2 FQNEAQ (reference sequence). The V and J ends lost 6 bases and 3 bases, in that order; junction bases with no gene match: 5. The CDR3 is CASRGTGQTDTQYF. The CDR3 coding sequence is TGTGCCAGCAGGGGGACAGGACAGACAGATACGCAGTATTTT.

This chain's CDR3 is CASSPSTRTTGELFF. The CDR3, as DNA: TGTGCCAGCAGCCCGTCGACTAGGACTACCGGGGAGCTGTTTTTT. This chain joins TRBV7-2 and TRBJ2-2, with D perhaps TRBD2 (6 bases). Germline V gene data show CDR1 as SGHTA and CDR2 as FQGNSA. CDR3 length: 15 residues. V shed 5 bases and J shed 5 bases, with 15 bases lying between them.

The rearrangement joins TRBV18 to TRBJ2-7; D may be TRBD2 (6 bases). This CDR3 comprises 14 residues. In germline, CDR1 is KGHSH, CDR2 LQKENI. V gave up 3 bases and J gave up 2 bases, with 11 bases separating them. CDR3 bases: TGTGCCAGCTCACCGGAGGGGATAACCTACGAGCAGTACTTC. It specifies CASSPEGITYEQYF.

V and J are TRBV5-6 and TRBJ1-5, with 7 nucleotides matching TRBD1. Unmatched junction bases numbered 10, after V lost 2 bases and J lost 8 bases. Germline V gene data show CDR1 as SGHDT and CDR2 as YYEEEE. The CDR3 loop spans 15 amino acids. The DNA of the CDR3 is TGTGCCAGCAGCTTACAGGGGAAACCCGGGGAGCCCCAGCATTTT. Its protein product is CASSLQGKPGEPQHF.

V gene TRBV7-9 combines with J gene TRBJ2-3; tentative D call: TRBD2 (6 bases). The CDR3 loop spans 16 amino acids. Germline values: CDR1 SEHNR, CDR2 FQNEAQ (reference sequence). Trimming cost V 4 bases and J 3 bases, with 17 bases left between them. Here the CDR3 DNA reads TGTGCCAGCAGCTCGGACTACCCGTGGGTAACAGATACGCAGTATTTT. It codes for CASSSDYPWVTDTQYF.

V is TRBV30 and J is TRBJ2-2; 9 bases match TRBD1. The ends lost 4 bases at V and 4 bases at J; junction bases unmatched: 4. CDR3 length: 14 residues. The germline V gene encodes CDR1 GTSNPN and CDR2 SVGIG (reference sequence). The CDR3 coding sequence is TGTGCCTGGAACAGGGGGCGTTTCACCGGGGAGCTGTTTTTT. Protein sequence: CAWNRGRFTGELFF.

V and J are TRBV19 and TRBJ1-5; TRBD1 matches at 9 bases. Germline CDR1 is LNHDA and CDR2 is SQIVND (reference sequence). The V segment lost 4 bases and the J segment 6 bases; nucleotides outside the gene matches: 10. The CDR3 totals 16 residues. CDR3 in amino acids: CASSRAGTGSGQPQHF. The CDR3 DNA reads TGTGCCAGTAGTAGAGCCGGGACAGGGTCGGGTCAGCCCCAGCATTTT.

About this clone: The junction differs from germline at one of its ends, possibly a read error. J is TRBJ1-2 and V is TRBV5-6, with D perhaps matching TRBD1 (6 bases). In germline, CDR1 is SGHDT, CDR2 YYEEEE. CDR3 length equals 12 residues. The CDR3 reads CASSQDSYGYPF. In DNA form, the CDR3 reads TGTGCCAGCAGCCAGGACAGCTATGGCTACCCCTTC.

This clone was picked up a small number of times. This rearrangement joins TRBV5-1 to TRBJ2-5, with 9 bases that match TRBD2. The germline CDR1 and CDR2 sequences are SGHRS and YFSETQ. The V gene end was trimmed by 3 bases and the J gene end by 4 bases; junction bases not matched to a gene: 4. This CDR3 comprises 14 residues. For the CDR3, the DNA is TGCGCCAGCAGCTCAGCGGGGGGTATAGAGACCCAGTACTTC. The encoded protein is CASSSAGGIETQYF.

Here the CDR3 DNA reads TGTGCCAGCAGCCCTAGCGGAACTAGCACAGATACGCAGTATTTT. Protein product: CASSPSGTSTDTQYF. The chain carries TRBV7-9 and TRBJ2-3; 7 bases are a match to TRBD2. The CDR3 extends over 15 amino acids. The germline gives CDR1 SEHNR, CDR2 FQNEAQ (reference sequence). V was pared by 5 bases and J by 0 bases, with 5 bases of the junction left unmatched.

A note on this clone: Other nucleotide sequences from this sample produce the same CDR3. The chain is built from TRBV5-4 and TRBJ1-5; 8 bases are shared with TRBD1. The V and J ends lost 4 bases and 1 base, in that order; junction bases with no gene match: 4. This CDR3 spans 15 amino acids. Germline CDR1 reads SGHNT; CDR2 reads YYREEE (reference sequence). This CDR3 reads CASSLAGGSNQPQHF. In DNA form, the CDR3 reads TGTGCCAGCAGCCTAGCAGGGGGCAGCAATCAGCCCCAGCATTTT.

The V call is TRBV5-1, the J call TRBJ1-1, with TRBD1 as a possible D gene (6 bases). Germline V gives CDR1 SGHRS, CDR2 YFSETQ. This CDR3 region has 16 residues. With 1 base removed from V and 5 bases from J, the gap between germline ends came to 18 bases. CDR3 residues: CASSLLQGALGTEAFF. CDR3 DNA: TGCGCCAGCAGCTTGTTACAGGGCGCCTTGGGAACTGAAGCTTTCTTT.

This clone occurred a few times. V and J are TRBV7-2 and TRBJ2-1; TRBD2 matches at 7 bases. The CDR3 contains 16 residues. CDR1 is SGHTA, CDR2 FQGNSA, per germline. After removal of 0 bases from V and 1 base from J, the junction contained 3 bases not matched to a gene. The CDR3 sequence: CASSLAVGLSYNEQFF. The CDR3 bases are TGTGCCAGCAGCTTAGCAGTGGGACTATCCTACAATGAGCAGTTCTTC.

CDR3 in amino acids: CASSVGLQGQETQYF. DNA of the CDR3: TGTGCCAGCAGCGTAGGCCTGCAGGGACAAGAGACCCAGTACTTC. The J gene is TRBJ2-5, the V gene TRBV9; maybe TRBD1 (5 bases). This CDR3 spans 15 amino acids. The V end lost 0 bases, the J end lost 2 bases, and 11 bases lay between the germline ends. The V gene's germline CDR1 is SGDLS and CDR2 YYNGEE. Full variable domain (outside the CDR3, taken from reference TRBV9 and TRBJ2-5): DSGVTQTPKHLITATGQRVTLRCSPRSGDLSVYWYQQSLDQGLQFLIQYYNGEERAKGNILERFSAQQFPDLHSELNLSSLELGDSALYFCASSVGLQGQETQYFGPGTRLLVL.

This chain joins TRBV6-4 and TRBJ2-3; 12 positions agree with TRBD2. Germline V gene data show CDR1 as MRHNA and CDR2 as SNTAGT. The CDR3 covers 15 residues. J gave up 3 bases and V 4 bases, and 2 bases lay outside the gene matches. The CDR3 bases are TGTGCCAGCAGTGCCGGGACTAGCGGGACAGATACGCAGTATTTT. It specifies CASSAGTSGTDTQYF.

The chain joins TRBV11-1 to TRBJ2-1; TRBD2 matches at 12 bases. V gave up 6 bases and J gave up 9 bases; unmatched junction bases: 12. Germline CDR1 SGHAT, CDR2 FQDESV (reference sequence). The CDR3 extends over 16 amino acids. CDR3: CASSPRTSGVGGEQFF. CDR3 coding DNA: TGTGCCAGCAGTCCTAGGACTAGCGGGGTTGGGGGTGAGCAGTTCTTC.

The chain employs TRBV7-3 and TRBJ2-7, with TRBD1 matching 9 bases. CDR3 size: 15 residues. The V gene's germline CDR1 is SGHTA and CDR2 FQGTGA. V lost 4 bases, J lost 3 bases, and 7 bases stayed unmatched. The DNA of the CDR3 is TGTGCCAGCAGCTCGTCCGGGACAGGGATCTACGAGCAGTACTTC. Translated, it gives CASSSSGTGIYEQYF.

The chain carries TRBV27 and TRBJ1-1, with D perhaps matching TRBD1 (6 bases). Germline assignment: CDR1 MNHEY and CDR2 SMNVEV (reference sequence). The CDR3 runs 16 residues. V dropped 5 bases and J dropped 3 bases, with 19 bases sitting between them. As DNA, the CDR3 is TGTGCCAGCAGTACAATCGCGATCAGGGGCTACACTGAAGCTTTCTTT. This translates into CASSTIAIRGYTEAFF.

The chain links TRBV27 to TRBJ1-2; D unclear. This CDR3 region has 13 residues. CDR1 is MNHEY, CDR2 SMNVEV, per germline (reference sequence). V gave up 3 bases and J gave up 5 bases, with 10 bases separating them. The CDR3 loop reads CASSFSSLYGYTF. CDR3 DNA: TGTGCCAGCAGTTTTAGTAGCCTTTATGGCTACACCTTC.

The chain links TRBV7-2 to TRBJ1-2; D remains unclear. The CDR3 extends over 13 amino acids. The V gene's germline CDR1 is SGHTA and CDR2 FQGNSA. Trimming stripped 2 bases from V and 4 bases from J, with 8 bases between. The CDR3 spells CASSLPNSYGYTF. Written as DNA, the CDR3 is TGTGCCAGCAGCTTACCCAACAGCTATGGCTACACCTTC.

V usage is TRBV6-5 and J usage is TRBJ1-1; 7 positions agree with TRBD1. CDR3 size: 13 residues. Trimming at V came to 5 bases and at J to 4 bases, leaving 4 bases not matched to a gene. Germline CDR1 and CDR2: MNHEY and SVGAGI. The CDR3 is CASSNPGGTEAFF. The CDR3, as DNA: TGTGCCAGCAGTAACCCAGGGGGCACTGAAGCTTTCTTT.

This clone showed up just once. CDR3 amino acids: CAWNMGGEQFF. CDR3 nucleotides: TGTGCCTGGAACATGGGGGGTGAGCAGTTCTTC. The rearrangement uses TRBV30 and TRBJ2-1, with D possibly matching TRBD2 (6 bases). Trimming shortened V by 4 bases and J by 9 bases, and 10 bases separated the two germline ends. The CDR3 has 11 amino acids. CDR1 is GTSNPN, CDR2 SVGIG, per germline (reference sequence).

V usage is TRBV19 and J usage is TRBJ2-7; 7 bases map to TRBD1. V was pared by 4 bases and J by 9 bases, with 6 bases of the junction left unmatched. This CDR3 is built from 12 residues. In germline, CDR1 is LNHDA, CDR2 SQIVND (reference sequence). The CDR3 region is CASSTRTGGQYF. For the CDR3, the DNA is TGTGCCAGTAGTACGCGGACAGGCGGGCAGTACTTC.

The chain carries TRBV4-1 and TRBJ2-5, with D perhaps matching TRBD2 (7 bases). The CDR3 is 15 amino acids. Trimming took off 5 bases at V and 5 bases at J, with 18 bases between the two ends. CDR1 and CDR2 (germline): MGHRA, YSYEKL. CDR3 protein: CASSLAGAAGETQYF. As DNA, the CDR3 is TGCGCCAGCAGCTTGGCGGGGGCAGCGGGGGAGACCCAGTACTTC.